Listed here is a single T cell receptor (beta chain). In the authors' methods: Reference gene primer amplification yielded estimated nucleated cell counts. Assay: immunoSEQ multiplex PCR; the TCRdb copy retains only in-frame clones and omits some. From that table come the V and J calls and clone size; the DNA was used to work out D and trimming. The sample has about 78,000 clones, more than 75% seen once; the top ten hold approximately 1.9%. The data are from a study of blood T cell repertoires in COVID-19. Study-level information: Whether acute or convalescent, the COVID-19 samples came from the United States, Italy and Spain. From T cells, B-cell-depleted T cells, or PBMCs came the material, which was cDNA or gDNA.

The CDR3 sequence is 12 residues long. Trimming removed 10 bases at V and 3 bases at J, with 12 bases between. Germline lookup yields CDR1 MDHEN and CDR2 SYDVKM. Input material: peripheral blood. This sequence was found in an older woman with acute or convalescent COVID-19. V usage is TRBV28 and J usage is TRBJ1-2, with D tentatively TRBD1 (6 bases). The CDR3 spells CANRDTDYGYTF. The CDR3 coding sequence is TGTGCCAACCGGGACACTGACTATGGCTACACCTTC.